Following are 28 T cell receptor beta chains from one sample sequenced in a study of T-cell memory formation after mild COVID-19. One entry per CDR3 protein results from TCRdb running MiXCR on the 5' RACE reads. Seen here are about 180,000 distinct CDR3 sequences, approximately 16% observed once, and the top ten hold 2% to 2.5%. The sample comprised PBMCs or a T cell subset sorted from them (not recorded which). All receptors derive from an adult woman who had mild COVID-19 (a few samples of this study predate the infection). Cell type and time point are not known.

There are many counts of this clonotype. The DNA of the CDR3 is TGTGCCAGCAGCCTGGACAGGGTTGGCACAGATACGCAGTATTTT. Protein: CASSLDRVGTDTQYF. This chain links TRBV7-2 with TRBJ2-3; 8 nucleotides line up with TRBD1. Unmatched junction bases numbered 5, after V lost 5 bases and J lost 1 base. CDR3 length: 15 residues. Germline V gene data show CDR1 as SGHTA and CDR2 as FQGNSA.

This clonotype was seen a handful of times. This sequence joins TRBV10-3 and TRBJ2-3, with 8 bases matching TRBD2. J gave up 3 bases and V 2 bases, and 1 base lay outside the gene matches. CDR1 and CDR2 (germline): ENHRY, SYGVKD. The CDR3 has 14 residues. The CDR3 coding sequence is TGTGCCATCAGTGAGCGGGAGGGGACAGATACGCAGTATTTT. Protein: CAISEREGTDTQYF.

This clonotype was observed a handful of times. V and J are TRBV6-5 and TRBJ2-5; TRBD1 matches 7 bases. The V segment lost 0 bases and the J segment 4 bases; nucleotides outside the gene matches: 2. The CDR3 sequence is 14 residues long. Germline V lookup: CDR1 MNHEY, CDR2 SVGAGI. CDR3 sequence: CASSYSQGLETQYF. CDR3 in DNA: TGTGCCAGCAGTTACTCACAGGGGCTAGAGACCCAGTACTTC.

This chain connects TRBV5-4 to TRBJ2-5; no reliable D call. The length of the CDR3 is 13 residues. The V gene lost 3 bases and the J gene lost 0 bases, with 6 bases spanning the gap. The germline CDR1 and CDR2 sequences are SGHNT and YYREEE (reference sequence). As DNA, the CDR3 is TGTGCCAGCAGCTCGGCAGACCAAGAGACCCAGTACTTC. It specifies CASSSADQETQYF.

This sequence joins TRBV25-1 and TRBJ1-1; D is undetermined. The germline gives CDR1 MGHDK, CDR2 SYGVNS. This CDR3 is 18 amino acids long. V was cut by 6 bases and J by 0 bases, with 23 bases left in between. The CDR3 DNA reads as TGTGCCAGCAGCGATATGAATATAGGTGGACGGATGAACACTGAAGCTTTCTTT. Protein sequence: CASSDMNIGGRMNTEAFF.

The CDR3 coding sequence is TGCAGTGCTATAGGACAGGGACTTTCACCCCTCCACTTT. Its protein is CSAIGQGLSPLHF. The chain couples TRBV20-1 to TRBJ1-6, with 8 positions matching TRBD1. V was pared by 4 bases and J by 9 bases, with 5 bases of the junction left unmatched. The CDR3 is 13 amino acids. Germline CDR1 reads DFQATT; CDR2 reads SNEGSKA (reference sequence).

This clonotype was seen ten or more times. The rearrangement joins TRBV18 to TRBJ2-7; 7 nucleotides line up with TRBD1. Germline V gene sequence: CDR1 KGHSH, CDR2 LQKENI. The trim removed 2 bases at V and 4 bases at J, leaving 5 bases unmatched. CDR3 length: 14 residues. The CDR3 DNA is TGTGCCAGCTCACCAAAGACAGGGATGTACGAGCAGTACTTC. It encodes CASSPKTGMYEQYF. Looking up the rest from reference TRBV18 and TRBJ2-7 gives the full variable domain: NAGVMQNPRHLVRRRGQEARLRCSPMKGHSHVYWYRQLPEEGLKFMVYLQKENIIDESGMPKERFSAEFPKEGPSILRIQQVVRGDSAAYFCASSPKTGMYEQYFGPGTRLTVT.

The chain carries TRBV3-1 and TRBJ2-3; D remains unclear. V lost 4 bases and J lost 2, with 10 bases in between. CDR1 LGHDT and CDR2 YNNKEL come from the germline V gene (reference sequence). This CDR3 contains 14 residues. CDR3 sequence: CASSPPTYTDTQYF. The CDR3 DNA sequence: TGTGCCAGCAGCCCCCCGACCTACACAGATACGCAGTATTTT.

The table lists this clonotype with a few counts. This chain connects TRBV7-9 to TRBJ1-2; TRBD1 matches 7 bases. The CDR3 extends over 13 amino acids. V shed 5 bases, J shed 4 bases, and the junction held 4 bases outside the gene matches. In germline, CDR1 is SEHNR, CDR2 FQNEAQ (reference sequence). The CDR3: CASSHRGGYGYTF. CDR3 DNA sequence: TGTGCCAGCAGCCACAGGGGAGGCTATGGCTACACCTTC. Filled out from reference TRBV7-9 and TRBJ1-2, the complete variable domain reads DTGVSQNPRHKITKRGQNVTFRCDPISEHNRLYWYRQTLGQGPEFLTYFQNEAQLEKSRLLSDRFSAERPKGSFSTLEIQRTEQGDSAMYLCASSHRGGYGYTFGSGTRLTVV.

The CDR3 reads CAWSVFGQPQHF. The CDR3 DNA reads as TGTGCCTGGAGTGTATTCGGTCAGCCCCAGCATTTT. The chain uses TRBV30 and TRBJ1-5; D is uncertain. Germline values: CDR1 GTSNPN, CDR2 SVGIG (reference sequence). The length of the CDR3 is 12 residues. Trimming stripped 0 bases from V and 6 bases from J, with 6 bases between.

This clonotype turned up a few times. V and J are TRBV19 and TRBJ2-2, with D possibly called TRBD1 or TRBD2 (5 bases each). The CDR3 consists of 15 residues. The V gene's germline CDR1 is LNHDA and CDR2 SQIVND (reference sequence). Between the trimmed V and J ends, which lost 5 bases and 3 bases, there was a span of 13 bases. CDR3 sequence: CASSRMGVDTGELFF. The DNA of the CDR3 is TGTGCCAGTAGTCGGATGGGGGTCGACACCGGGGAGCTGTTTTTT.

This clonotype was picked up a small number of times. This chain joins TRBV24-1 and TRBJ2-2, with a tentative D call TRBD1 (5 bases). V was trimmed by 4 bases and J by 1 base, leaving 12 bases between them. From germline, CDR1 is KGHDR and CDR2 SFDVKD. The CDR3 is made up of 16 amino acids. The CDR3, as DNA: TGTGCCACCAGTGACCAGCTCACAGGGAACACCGGGGAGCTGTTTTTT. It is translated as CATSDQLTGNTGELFF.

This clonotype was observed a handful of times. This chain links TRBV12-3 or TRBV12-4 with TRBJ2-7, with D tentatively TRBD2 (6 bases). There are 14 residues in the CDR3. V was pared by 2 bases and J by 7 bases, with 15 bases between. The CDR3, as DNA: TGTGCCAGCAGTTTATCCGGGACTCCGTGGGAGCAGTACTTC. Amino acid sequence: CASSLSGTPWEQYF.

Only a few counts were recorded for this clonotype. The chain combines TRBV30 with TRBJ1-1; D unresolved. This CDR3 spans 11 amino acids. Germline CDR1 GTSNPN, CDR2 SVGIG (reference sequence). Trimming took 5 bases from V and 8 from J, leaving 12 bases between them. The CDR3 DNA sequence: TGTGCCTGGGCCCGAGGGAGAGAAGCTTTCTTT. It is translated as CAWARGREAFF.

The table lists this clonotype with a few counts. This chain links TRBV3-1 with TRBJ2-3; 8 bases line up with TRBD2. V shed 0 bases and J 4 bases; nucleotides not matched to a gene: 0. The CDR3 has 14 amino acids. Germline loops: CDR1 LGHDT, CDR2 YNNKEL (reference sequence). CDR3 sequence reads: CASSQEGLADTQYF. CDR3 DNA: TGTGCCAGCAGCCAAGAGGGACTAGCAGATACGCAGTATTTT.

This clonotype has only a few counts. The CDR3 DNA reads TGCGCCAGCACGGGGACACAGACCCAGTACTTC. This sequence encodes CASTGTQTQYF. The chain joins TRBV5-1 to TRBJ2-5, with D possibly TRBD1 on 6 matching bases. Trimming took off 6 bases at V and 6 bases at J, with 9 bases between the two ends. The germline V gene encodes CDR1 SGHRS and CDR2 YFSETQ. The CDR3 is 11 amino acids.

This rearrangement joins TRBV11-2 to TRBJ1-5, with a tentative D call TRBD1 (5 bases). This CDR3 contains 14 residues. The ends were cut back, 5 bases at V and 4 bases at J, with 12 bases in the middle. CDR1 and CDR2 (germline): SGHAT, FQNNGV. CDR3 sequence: CASSPGTGNQPQHF. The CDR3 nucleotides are TGTGCCAGCAGCCCCGGGACGGGGAATCAGCCCCAGCATTTT.

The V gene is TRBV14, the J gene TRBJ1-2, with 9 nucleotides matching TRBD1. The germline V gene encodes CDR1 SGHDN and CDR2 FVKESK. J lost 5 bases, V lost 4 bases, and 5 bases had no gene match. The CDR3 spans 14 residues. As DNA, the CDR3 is TGTGCCAGCAGCCCTCTGGGACAGGGATATGGCTACACCTTC. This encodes CASSPLGQGYGYTF.

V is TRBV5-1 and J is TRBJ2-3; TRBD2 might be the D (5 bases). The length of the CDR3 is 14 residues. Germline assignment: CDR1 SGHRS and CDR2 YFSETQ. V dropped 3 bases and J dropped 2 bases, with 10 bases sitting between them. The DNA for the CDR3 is TGCGCCAGCAGCTCGACGACTATCACAGATACGCAGTATTTT. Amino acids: CASSSTTITDTQYF.

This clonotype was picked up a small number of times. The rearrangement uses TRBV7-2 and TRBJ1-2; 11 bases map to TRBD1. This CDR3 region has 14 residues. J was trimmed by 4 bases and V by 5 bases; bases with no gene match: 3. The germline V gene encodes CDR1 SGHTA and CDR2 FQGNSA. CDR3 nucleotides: TGTGCCAGCAGCACGGACAGGGGGCTCTATGGCTACACCTTC. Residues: CASSTDRGLYGYTF.

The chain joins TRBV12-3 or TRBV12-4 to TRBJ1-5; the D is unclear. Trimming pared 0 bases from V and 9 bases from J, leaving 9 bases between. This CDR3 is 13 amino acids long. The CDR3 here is CASSLATGRPQHF. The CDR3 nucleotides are TGTGCCAGCAGTTTAGCGACCGGGCGGCCCCAGCATTTT.

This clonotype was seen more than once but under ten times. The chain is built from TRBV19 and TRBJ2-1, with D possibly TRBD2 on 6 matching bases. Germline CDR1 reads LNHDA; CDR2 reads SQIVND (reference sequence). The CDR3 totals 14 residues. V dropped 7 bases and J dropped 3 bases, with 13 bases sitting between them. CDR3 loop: CASIGGVHYNEQFF. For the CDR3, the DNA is TGTGCCAGTATTGGCGGGGTCCACTACAATGAGCAGTTCTTC.

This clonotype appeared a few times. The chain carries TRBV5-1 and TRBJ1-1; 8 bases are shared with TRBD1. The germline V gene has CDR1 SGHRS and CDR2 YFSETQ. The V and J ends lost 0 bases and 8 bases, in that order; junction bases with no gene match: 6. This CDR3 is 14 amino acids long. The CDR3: CASSLGQGNGEAFF. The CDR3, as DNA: TGCGCCAGCAGCTTGGGACAGGGGAATGGGGAAGCTTTCTTT.

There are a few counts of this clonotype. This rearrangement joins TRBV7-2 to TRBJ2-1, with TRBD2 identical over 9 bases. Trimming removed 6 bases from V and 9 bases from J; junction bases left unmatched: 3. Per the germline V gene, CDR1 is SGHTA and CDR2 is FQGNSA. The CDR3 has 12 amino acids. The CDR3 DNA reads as TGTGCCAGCAGTCTAGCGGGACCTGAGCAGTTCTTC. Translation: CASSLAGPEQFF.

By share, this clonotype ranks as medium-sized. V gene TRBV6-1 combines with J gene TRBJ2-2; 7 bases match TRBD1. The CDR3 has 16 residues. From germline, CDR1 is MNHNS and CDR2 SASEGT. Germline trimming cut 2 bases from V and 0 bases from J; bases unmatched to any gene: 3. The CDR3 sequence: CASSERGGANTGELFF. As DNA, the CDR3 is TGTGCCAGCAGTGAAAGAGGGGGCGCGAACACCGGGGAGCTGTTTTTT.

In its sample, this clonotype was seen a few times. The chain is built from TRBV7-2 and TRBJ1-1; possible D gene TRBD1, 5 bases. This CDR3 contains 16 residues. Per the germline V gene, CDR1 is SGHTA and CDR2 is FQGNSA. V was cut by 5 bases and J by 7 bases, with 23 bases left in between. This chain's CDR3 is CASSGTGVWNTDEAFF. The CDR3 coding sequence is TGTGCCAGCAGCGGGACCGGGGTTTGGAATACGGATGAAGCTTTCTTT.

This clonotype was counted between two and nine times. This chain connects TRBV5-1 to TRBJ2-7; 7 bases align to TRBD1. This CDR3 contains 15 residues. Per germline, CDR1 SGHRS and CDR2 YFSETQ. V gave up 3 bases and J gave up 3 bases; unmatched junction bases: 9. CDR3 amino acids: CASSSTGTAYYEQYF. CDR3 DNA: TGCGCCAGCAGCTCTACCGGGACAGCCTACTACGAGCAGTACTTC.

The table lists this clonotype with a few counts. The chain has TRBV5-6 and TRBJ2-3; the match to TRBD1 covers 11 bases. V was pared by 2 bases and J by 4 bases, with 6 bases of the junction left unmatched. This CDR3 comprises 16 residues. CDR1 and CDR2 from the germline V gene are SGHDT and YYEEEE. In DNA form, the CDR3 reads TGTGCCAGCAGCTTCGTTGGGACAGGGGGAGCAGATACGCAGTATTTT. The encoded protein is CASSFVGTGGADTQYF.